The clone carrying this T cell receptor beta chain has a handful of counts. The J segment lost 3 bases and the V segment lost 6 bases, leaving 4 bases of the junction unmatched. Looked up from germline, CDR1 is MNHEY and CDR2 is SMNVEV (reference sequence). There are 14 residues in the CDR3. In the source study's methods: Nucleated cell counts were estimated from reference gene primer amplification. Sequencing was performed with immunoSEQ multiplex PCR; in TCRdb, only in-frame clones are kept and a portion is missing. Clone size and V and J calls were adopted from that table, with D and trimming inferred from the DNA. Of more than 100,000 clones in the sample, 78% are singletons; the top ten hold approximately 2.4%. These data originate in a study of blood T cell repertoires in COVID-19. Study context: The samples span acute and convalescent COVID-19 from the United States, Italy and Spain. PBMCs, B-cell-depleted T cells, or T cells were the source of the cDNA or gDNA that made up the material.

J is TRBJ2-3 and V is TRBV27, with TRBD1 matching over 9 bases. The clonotype was recovered from a man between 65 and 85 years old with acute or convalescent COVID-19. Specimen: peripheral blood. CDR3 nucleotide sequence: TGTGCCAGCAGGCGGGACAGGGTAACAGATACGCAGTATTTT. It translates to CASRRDRVTDTQYF.